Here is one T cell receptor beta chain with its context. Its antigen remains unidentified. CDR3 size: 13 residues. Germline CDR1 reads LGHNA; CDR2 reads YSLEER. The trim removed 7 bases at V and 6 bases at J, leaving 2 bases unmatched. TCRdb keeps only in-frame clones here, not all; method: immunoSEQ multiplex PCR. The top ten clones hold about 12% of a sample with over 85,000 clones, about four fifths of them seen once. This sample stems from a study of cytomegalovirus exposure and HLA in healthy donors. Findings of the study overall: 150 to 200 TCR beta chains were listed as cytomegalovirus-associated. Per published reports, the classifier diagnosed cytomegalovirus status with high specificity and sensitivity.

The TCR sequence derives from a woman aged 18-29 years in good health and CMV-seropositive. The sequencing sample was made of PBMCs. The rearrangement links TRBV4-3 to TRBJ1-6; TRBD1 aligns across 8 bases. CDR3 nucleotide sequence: TGCGCCAGCACCGGGACAGGTAATTCACCCCTCCACTTT. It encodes CASTGTGNSPLHF.